Below, 15 T cell receptor beta chains from the same sample are listed, as sequenced in a study of cytomegalovirus exposure and HLA in healthy donors. PCR amplification relied on 60 Vbeta primers (plus 13 Jbeta primers). Profiling relied on immunoSEQ multiplex PCR, and the TCRdb table lists in-frame clones only, not all of them. The data show about 140,000 clones, around 81% seen once. Sequencing was done on a sample of PBMCs. The receptors derive from a man in his forties in good health and CMV-seropositive.

The chain links TRBV5-1 to TRBJ1-1, with D possibly TRBD1 on 6 matching bases. CDR1 is SGHRS and CDR2 is YFSETQ in the germline V gene. Trimming cost V 5 bases and J 0 bases, with 11 bases left between them. CDR3 length: 14 residues. Here the CDR3 DNA reads TGCGCCAGCAGTCCAGACAGGATGAACACTGAAGCTTTCTTT. Translation gives CASSPDRMNTEAFF. Full variable domain (outside the CDR3, taken from reference TRBV5-1 and TRBJ1-1): KAGVTQTPRYLIKTRGQQVTLSCSPISGHRSVSWYQQTPGQGLQFLFEYFSETQRNKGNFPGRFSGRQFSNSRSEMNVSTLELGDSALYLCASSPDRMNTEAFFGQGTRLTVV.

CDR3 in amino acids: CASRTGTFSVNEQFF. The CDR3 nucleotides read TGTGCCAGCAGAACCGGGACATTTTCGGTCAATGAGCAGTTCTTC. V usage is TRBV6-5 and J usage is TRBJ2-1; D might be TRBD1 (6 bases). The CDR3 is 15 amino acids. Trimming cost V 6 bases and J 6 bases, with 18 bases left between them. CDR1 MNHEY and CDR2 SVGAGI come from the germline V gene.

The J gene is TRBJ1-1, the V gene TRBV5-8, with D perhaps matching TRBD1 (5 bases). Trimming pared 2 bases from V and 2 bases from J, leaving 13 bases between. The CDR3 has 15 residues. The germline V gene encodes CDR1 SGHTS and CDR2 YDEGEE. The CDR3 DNA follows: TGTGCCAGCAGCTTCTGGCGGGGGACCAACACTGAAGCTTTCTTT. This gives the protein CASSFWRGTNTEAFF.

Here the CDR3 reads CASRRLAGESSYNEQFF. CDR3 coding DNA: TGCGCCAGCAGGAGGCTAGCGGGGGAGAGCTCCTACAATGAGCAGTTCTTC. The V call is TRBV4-1, the J call TRBJ2-1; TRBD2 matches 10 bases. Germline loops: CDR1 MGHRA, CDR2 YSYEKL. This CDR3 has 17 residues. The trim removed 6 bases at V and 0 bases at J, leaving 8 bases unmatched.

The rearrangement uses TRBV30 and TRBJ1-2; 7 bases are shared with TRBD1. The junction had 5 bases not matched to a gene; V was cut back by 4 bases and J by 6 bases. CDR1 is GTSNPN, CDR2 SVGIG, per germline (reference sequence). This CDR3 region has 12 residues. The CDR3 protein is CAWNRTGDGYTF. For the CDR3, the DNA is TGTGCCTGGAACAGGACAGGCGATGGCTACACCTTC. Full variable domain (remainder filled in from reference TRBV30 and TRBJ1-2): SQTIHQWPATLVQPVGSPLSLECTVEGTSNPNLYWYRQAAGRGLQLLFYSVGIGQISSEVPQNLSASRPQDRQFILSSKKLLLSDSGFYLCAWNRTGDGYTFGSGTRLTVV.

This clone came up once. The CDR3 DNA reads as TGTGCCAGCACGGGGCAGGGGTTCGACGAGCAGTACTTC. This translates into CASTGQGFDEQYF. The rearrangement links TRBV2 to TRBJ2-5; tentatively, D is TRBD1 (6 bases). The J call is in doubt because the DNA end fits TRBJ2-7 better. The CDR3 runs to 13 residues. Germline-derived CDR1 and CDR2 are SNHLY and FYNNEI.

The chain joins TRBV18 to TRBJ1-4; TRBD1 matches at 11 bases. The CDR3 contains 18 residues. The germline V gene has CDR1 KGHSH and CDR2 LQKENI. Trimming removed 1 base from V and 0 bases from J; junction bases left unmatched: 4. In DNA, the CDR3 is TGTGCCAGCTCACCACGGACAGGGGGCTATCCAACTAATGAAAAACTGTTTTTT. Amino acid sequence: CASSPRTGGYPTNEKLFF. The variable domain in full, with the rest retrieved from reference TRBV18 and TRBJ1-4, is NAGVMQNPRHLVRRRGQEARLRCSPMKGHSHVYWYRQLPEEGLKFMVYLQKENIIDESGMPKERFSAEFPKEGPSILRIQQVVRGDSAAYFCASSPRTGGYPTNEKLFFGSGTQLSVL.

The chain joins TRBV9 to TRBJ2-1; 13 nucleotides match TRBD2. Trimming took 0 bases from V and 3 from J; bases not matched to a gene: 3. The CDR3 is 17 residues long. Germline CDR1 is SGDLS and CDR2 is YYNGEE. Written as DNA, the CDR3 is TGTGCCAGCAGCGTAGGGACTAGCGGGGGTTTCTACAATGAGCAGTTCTTC. This codes for CASSVGTSGGFYNEQFF.

This chain links TRBV2 with TRBJ1-2; possible D gene TRBD1, 6 bases. Per germline, CDR1 SNHLY and CDR2 FYNNEI. Trimming took off 5 bases at V and 4 bases at J, with 32 bases between the two ends. This CDR3 is built from 20 residues. The CDR3: CASSQYLNRETASSTYGYTF. CDR3 nucleotides: TGTGCCAGCAGTCAATACTTAAACAGGGAGACGGCCTCAAGTACCTATGGCTACACCTTC.

The chain has TRBV2 and TRBJ1-1; D possibly corresponds to TRBD1 (5 bases). The V gene lost 5 bases and the J gene lost 2 bases, with 27 bases spanning the gap. This CDR3 contains 19 residues. The germline V gene has CDR1 SNHLY and CDR2 FYNNEI. CDR3 DNA: TGTGCCAGCAGTCAGTTAATGGACAAGACTCGAGCTTTAAACACTGAAGCTTTCTTT. Translation: CASSQLMDKTRALNTEAFF. The full variable domain, its missing parts supplied by reference TRBV2 and TRBJ1-1, is EPEVTQTPSHQVTQMGQEVILRCVPISNHLYFYWYRQILGQKVEFLVSFYNNEISEKSEIFDDQFSVERPDGSNFTLKIRSTKLEDSAMYFCASSQLMDKTRALNTEAFFGQGTRLTVV.

The chain recombines TRBV2 with TRBJ1-5, with 11 bases aligning to TRBD1. CDR1 and CDR2 from the germline V gene are SNHLY and FYNNEI. This CDR3 is 15 amino acids long. Trimming took 6 bases from V and 7 from J; bases not matched to a gene: 8. Written as DNA, the CDR3 is TGTGCCAGCAGCTGGGGGACAGGGGGAAGCCAGCCCCAGCATTTT. This gives the protein CASSWGTGGSQPQHF.

The chain is built from TRBV4-1 and TRBJ1-1; 8 bases are shared with TRBD1. The junction had 3 bases not matched to a gene; V was cut back by 3 bases and J by 3 bases. The CDR3 runs to 14 residues. Looked up from germline, CDR1 is MGHRA and CDR2 is YSYEKL. This CDR3 is CASSQGQADTEAFF. The CDR3 DNA reads as TGCGCCAGCAGCCAGGGACAGGCGGACACTGAAGCTTTCTTT.

The chain recombines TRBV7-2 with TRBJ2-7, with D possibly being TRBD1 (6 bases). CDR3 length equals 13 residues. The germline V gene has CDR1 SGHTA and CDR2 FQGNSA. The V end was cut by 5 bases, the J end by 3 bases, with 11 bases between. In DNA, the CDR3 is TGTGCCAGCAGCCAGGGACACCTCTACGAGCAGTACTTC. Protein: CASSQGHLYEQYF.

This clone has just a few counts. J is TRBJ2-1 and V is TRBV9, with TRBD2 matching over 7 bases. The trim removed 2 bases at V and 1 base at J, leaving 6 bases unmatched. Germline loops: CDR1 SGDLS, CDR2 YYNGEE. The CDR3 contains 16 residues. DNA of the CDR3: TGTGCCAGCAGCGTTAGCCTAGCGGTGTCCTACAATGAGCAGTTCTTC. Translating gives CASSVSLAVSYNEQFF.

This clone has a single count. The J gene is TRBJ1-2, the V gene TRBV9; TRBD1 matches at 10 bases. Germline CDR1 reads SGDLS; CDR2 reads YYNGEE. The CDR3 contains 14 residues. Trimming at V came to 3 bases and at J to 4 bases, leaving 3 bases not matched to a gene. CDR3 bases: TGTGCCAGCAGCGCGGACAGGGGGACCTATGGCTACACCTTC. Translated: CASSADRGTYGYTF.